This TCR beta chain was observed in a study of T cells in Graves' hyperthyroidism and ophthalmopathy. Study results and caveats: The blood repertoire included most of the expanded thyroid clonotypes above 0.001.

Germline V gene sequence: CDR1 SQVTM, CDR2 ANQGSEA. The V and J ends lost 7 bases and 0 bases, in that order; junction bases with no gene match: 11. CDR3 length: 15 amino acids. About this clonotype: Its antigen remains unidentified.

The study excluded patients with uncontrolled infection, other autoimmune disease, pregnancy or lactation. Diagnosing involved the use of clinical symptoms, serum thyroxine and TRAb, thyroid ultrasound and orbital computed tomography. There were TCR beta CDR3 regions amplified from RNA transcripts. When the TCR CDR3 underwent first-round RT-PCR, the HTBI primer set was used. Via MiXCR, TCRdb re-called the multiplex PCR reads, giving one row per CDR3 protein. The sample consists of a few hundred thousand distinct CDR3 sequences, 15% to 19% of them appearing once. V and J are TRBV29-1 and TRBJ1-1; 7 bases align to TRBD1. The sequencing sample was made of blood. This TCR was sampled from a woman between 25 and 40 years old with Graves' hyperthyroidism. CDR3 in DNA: TGCAGCGCCGAAGTAGGGGGCCACATGAACACTGAAGCTTTCTTT. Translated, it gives CSAEVGGHMNTEAFF.